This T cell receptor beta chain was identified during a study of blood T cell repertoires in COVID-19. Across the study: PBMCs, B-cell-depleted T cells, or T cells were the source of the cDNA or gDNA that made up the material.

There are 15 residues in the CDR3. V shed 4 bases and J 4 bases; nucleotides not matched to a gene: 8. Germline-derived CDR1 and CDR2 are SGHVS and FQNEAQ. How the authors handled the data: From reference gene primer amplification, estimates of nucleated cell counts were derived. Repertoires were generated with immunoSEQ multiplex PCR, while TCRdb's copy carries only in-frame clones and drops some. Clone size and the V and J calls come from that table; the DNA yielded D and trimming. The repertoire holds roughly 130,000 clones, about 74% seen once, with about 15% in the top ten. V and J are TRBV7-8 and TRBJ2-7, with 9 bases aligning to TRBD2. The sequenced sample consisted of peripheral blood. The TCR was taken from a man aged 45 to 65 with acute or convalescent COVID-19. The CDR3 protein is CASSSAGGRLYEQYF. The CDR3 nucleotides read TGTGCCAGCAGCTCCGCGGGAGGGAGGTTATACGAGCAGTACTTC. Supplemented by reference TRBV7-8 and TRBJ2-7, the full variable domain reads GAGVSQSPRYKVAKRGQDVALRCDPISGHVSLFWYQQALGQGPEFLTYFQNEAQLDKSGLPSDRFFAERPEGSVSTLKIQRTQQEDSAVYLCASSSAGGRLYEQYFGPGTRLTVT.